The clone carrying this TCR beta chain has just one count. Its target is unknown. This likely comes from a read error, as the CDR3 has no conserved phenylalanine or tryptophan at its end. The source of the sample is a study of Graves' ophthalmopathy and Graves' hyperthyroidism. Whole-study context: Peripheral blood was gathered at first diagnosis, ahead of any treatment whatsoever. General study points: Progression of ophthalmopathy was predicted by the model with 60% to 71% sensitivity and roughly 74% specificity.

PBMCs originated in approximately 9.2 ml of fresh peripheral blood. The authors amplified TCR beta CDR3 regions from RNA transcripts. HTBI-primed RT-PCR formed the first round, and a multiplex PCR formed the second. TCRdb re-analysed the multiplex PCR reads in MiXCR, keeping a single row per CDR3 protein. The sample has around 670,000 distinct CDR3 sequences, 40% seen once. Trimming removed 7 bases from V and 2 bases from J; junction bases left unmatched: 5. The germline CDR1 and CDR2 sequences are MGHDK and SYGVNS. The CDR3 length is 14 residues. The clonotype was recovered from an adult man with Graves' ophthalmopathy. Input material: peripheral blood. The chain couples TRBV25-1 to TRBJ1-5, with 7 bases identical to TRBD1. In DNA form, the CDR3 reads TGTGCCAGCAAAGGGACAGCGGGCAATCAGCCCCAGCATCTT. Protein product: CASKGTAGNQPQHL.